This is a list of T cell receptor beta chains from one sample in a study of shared clonotypes between healthy human individuals. Sequencing used immunoSEQ multiplex PCR; TCRdb keeps in-frame clones, though not all of them. The sample holds about 1.9 million clones, roughly 93% seen once. The sequencing sample was made of naive CD8+ T cells from PBMCs. These receptors were collected from a man younger than 35 in good health. Some clones in this sample may be carry-over from other donors' samples. CDR3s include the opening cysteine and the closing phenylalanine or tryptophan. D genes are given only for firm matches. Clone size is not always given. Where it is, it says once, few, many or a class for expanded clones.

V	size	D	J	DNA	CDR3
TRBV6-1	NA	NA	TRBJ2-5	TGTGCCAGCAGTGAGTGGAGGGGTGGCGGGGAGACCCAGTACTTC	CASSEWRGGGETQYF
TRBV19	NA	NA	TRBJ1-2	TGTGCCAGTAGCAAATATGGCTACACCTTC	CASSKYGYTF
TRBV2	NA	NA	TRBJ2-5	TGTGCCAGCAGTCCTCCGGGCCCTCAAGAGACCCAGTACTTC	CASSPPGPQETQYF
TRBV25-1	once	NA	TRBJ1-1	TGTGCCAGCACCCCAGTGGTAGCGGGAGGTGAAGCTTTCTTT	CASTPVVAGGEAFF
TRBV5-6	NA	NA	TRBJ2-7	TGTGCCAGCAGCTTAGACCAGGGGCGCTACGAGCAGTACTTC	CASSLDQGRYEQYF
TRBV7-2	NA	TRBD2	TRBJ2-3	TGTGCCAGCAGCCAAATGGCGGGAGTGGTAGATACGCAGTATTTT	CASSQMAGVVDTQYF
TRBV5-4	NA	TRBD2	TRBJ2-5	TGTGCCAGCAGCTTGGCCCAGCGGGATAGTCAAGAGACCCAGTACTTC	CASSLAQRDSQETQYF
TRBV9	NA	TRBD2	TRBJ2-1	TGTGCCAGCAGCGCCCCGGGGGGGAAATCCTACAATGAGCAGTTCTTC	CASSAPGGKSYNEQFF
TRBV28	NA	NA	TRBJ2-6	TGTGCCAGCAGTTTCTTCTCGGGAGCTGGGGCCAACGTCCTGACTTTC	CASSFFSGAGANVLTF
TRBV27	NA	NA	TRBJ2-7	TGTGCCAGCAGTTCCTCAACCCCCGGGACAATGTACGAGCAGTACTTC	CASSSSTPGTMYEQYF
TRBV6-1	NA	NA	TRBJ1-2	TGTGCCAGCAGTGAAGCAGAACGCTCCTATGGCTACACCTTC	CASSEAERSYGYTF
TRBV13	once	TRBD1	TRBJ2-2	TGTGCCAGCAGCGTGAGGGGGCGAGAAGGCACCGGGGAGCTGTTTTTT	CASSVRGREGTGELFF
TRBV7-9	NA	NA	TRBJ1-1	TGTGCCAGCAGCTTACTCAATTACAGGGACGCGAACACTGAAGCTTTCTTT	CASSLLNYRDANTEAFF
TRBV29-1	NA	NA	TRBJ2-7	TGCAGCGTTGTAACCCCAGGACGGGGACCGAGACTAACCTACGAGCAGTACTTC	CSVVTPGRGPRLTYEQYF
TRBV5-1	NA	TRBD2	TRBJ2-1	TGCGCCAGCAGCGATCAACTAGCGGGAGGGCCTATGGACAATGAGCAGTTCTTC	CASSDQLAGGPMDNEQFF
TRBV28	once	TRBD1	TRBJ2-7	TGTGCCAGCAGTCCCGGGACAGGGCTTAGGAGAGAATACTTC	CASSPGTGLRREYF
TRBV5-1	NA	NA	TRBJ2-2	TGCGCCAGCAGCTTGTACCGGGAGTGGCCCGGGGAGCTGTTTTTT	CASSLYREWPGELFF
TRBV7-3	NA	TRBD1	TRBJ1-1	TGTGCCAGCAGCTTATCCAGGACAGGCGGGACTGAAGCTTTCTTT	CASSLSRTGGTEAFF
TRBV7-9	NA	TRBD1	TRBJ1-1	TGTGCCAGCAGCGCCGGACAGGGGTACGCTTTCTTT	CASSAGQGYAFF
TRBV5-8	NA	TRBD1	TRBJ1-2	TGTGCCAGCAGCTTGGAGGGGGCGATCTATGGCTACACCTTC	CASSLEGAIYGYTF
TRBV7-2	NA	TRBD2	TRBJ2-1	TGTGCCAGCAGCTATGGGGCGGGACTAGCGGTTTCCTACAATGAGCAGTTCTTC	CASSYGAGLAVSYNEQFF
TRBV9	once	NA	TRBJ2-1	TGTGCCAGCAGCCCCGGGTCGGGTTACAATGAGCAGTTCTTC	CASSPGSGYNEQFF
TRBV7-9	NA	TRBD2	TRBJ2-1	TGTGCCAGCAGCAAGACTAGCGGAATCTACAATGAGCAGTTCTTC	CASSKTSGIYNEQFF
TRBV5-1	NA	NA	TRBJ1-2	TGCGCCAGCAGCTTGGTTTCAGGGAAGGGCTACACCTTC	CASSLVSGKGYTF
TRBV7-9	NA	NA	TRBJ2-3	TGTGCCAGCAGCTTAGAGGGGGGGAGGACAGATACGCAGTATTTT	CASSLEGGRTDTQYF